This T cell receptor beta chain was profiled in a study of shared clonotypes between healthy human individuals. Findings of the study overall: Against clonotypes common to all four donors, non-shared ones had lower generation probabilities.

Produced via immunoSEQ multiplex PCR; TCRdb's table is partial and in-frame only. Of approximately 500,000 clones in the sample, less than 96% were seen once. Germline V gene data show CDR1 as SGHTA and CDR2 as FQGNSA. This CDR3 region has 14 residues. Healthy HIV-negative adults without recent acute infections or vaccinations served as donors. On this clone: Antigen unknown.

The clonotype comes from a woman between 25 and 40 years old in good health. The rearrangement links TRBV7-2 to TRBJ2-5; weak D call: TRBD1 (5 bases). The J call may be in error: the DNA end matches TRBJ2-7 better. The specimen was naive CD4+ T cells sorted from blood. Subset denoted: CD45RA+ positively selected. CDR3 region: CASSQGVTVYEQYF. CDR3 sequence (DNA): TGTGCCAGCAGCCAAGGGGTGACTGTATACGAGCAGTACTTC.